What follows are 14 T cell receptor beta chains derived from one specimen sequenced in a study of shared clonotypes between healthy human individuals. Assay used: immunoSEQ multiplex PCR; TCRdb lists only in-frame clones, some missing. Of some 2.3 million clones in the sample, 80% to 95% were seen once. Sequencing input: naive CD4+ T cells from PBMCs. The subset: CD45RA+ positively selected. These receptors were taken from a man aged 18 to 30 in good health. Some clones in this sample may be carry-over from other donors' samples.

The V call is TRBV4-1, the J call TRBJ2-7; TRBD2 agrees at 14 bases. Per the germline V gene, CDR1 is MGHRA and CDR2 is YSYEKL. The ends lost 5 bases at V and 7 bases at J; junction bases unmatched: 13. The CDR3 consists of 17 residues. The CDR3 coding sequence is TGCGCCAGCAGCAATCCTGTGACTAGCGGGAGGGCGAGGGAGCAGTACTTC. This translates into CASSNPVTSGRAREQYF.

This sequence joins TRBV30 and TRBJ1-5; tentative D call: TRBD1 (5 bases). Germline V lookup: CDR1 GTSNPN, CDR2 SVGIG (reference sequence). The CDR3 is 13 amino acids. V lost 4 bases and J 9 bases, leaving 16 bases between the germline ends. The CDR3 here is CAWTPGTGRPQHF. CDR3 sequence (DNA): TGTGCCTGGACTCCCGGGACTGGACGGCCCCAGCATTTT. Combining the CDR3 with reference TRBV30 and TRBJ1-5 gives the whole variable domain SQTIHQWPATLVQPVGSPLSLECTVEGTSNPNLYWYRQAAGRGLQLLFYSVGIGQISSEVPQNLSASRPQDRQFILSSKKLLLSDSGFYLCAWTPGTGRPQHFGDGTRLSIL.

V is TRBV19 and J is TRBJ1-5; 10 nucleotides agree with TRBD1. The CDR3 consists of 13 residues. Germline CDR1 reads LNHDA; CDR2 reads SQIVND (reference sequence). V dropped 6 bases and J dropped 6; count of bases not matched to a gene: 2. In nucleotides, the CDR3 is TGTGCCAGTAGGACAGGGGGCCGTCAGCCCCAGCATTTT. Translation: CASRTGGRQPQHF.

This chain connects TRBV5-4 to TRBJ1-1; the D is unclear. Trimming took 4 bases from V and 1 from J, leaving 14 bases between them. The CDR3 consists of 15 residues. The germline gives CDR1 SGHNT, CDR2 YYREEE (reference sequence). As DNA, the CDR3 is TGTGCCAGCAGCCAGAAGGGAGGAGCGAACACTGAAGCTTTCTTT. Residues: CASSQKGGANTEAFF.

The CDR3 sequence is CASSEAFLLLNTQYF. The CDR3 DNA reads as TGTGCCAGCAGTGAAGCCTTCTTACTCTTAAATACGCAGTATTTT. V is TRBV6-1 and J is TRBJ2-3; D remains unclear. CDR1 is MNHNS, CDR2 SASEGT, per germline. Between the trimmed V and J ends, which lost 0 bases and 7 bases, there was a span of 14 bases. This CDR3 has 15 residues.

The rearrangement joins TRBV28 to TRBJ2-1; TRBD2 aligns across 11 bases. The CDR3 spans 16 residues. Germline V gives CDR1 MDHEN, CDR2 SYDVKM. After removal of 5 bases from V and 3 bases from J, the junction contained 6 bases not matched to a gene. The CDR3 coding sequence is TGTGCCAGCAGTACGAGACTAGCGGGAATCTACAATGAGCAGTTCTTC. Translated: CASSTRLAGIYNEQFF.

The chain recombines TRBV15 with TRBJ2-1, with D possibly being TRBD1 (6 bases). Trimming cost V 0 bases and J 10 bases, with 7 bases left between them. CDR1 LNHNV and CDR2 YYDKDF come from the germline V gene (reference sequence). The CDR3 has 12 residues. In nucleotides, the CDR3 is TGTGCCACCAGCAGAGATCAGGGGGAGCAGTTCTTC. Translation: CATSRDQGEQFF.

The J gene is TRBJ1-2, the V gene TRBV28; 8 nucleotides agree with TRBD1. Unmatched junction bases numbered 6, after V lost 5 bases and J lost 4 bases. This CDR3 has 14 residues. Per germline, CDR1 MDHEN and CDR2 SYDVKM. DNA for the CDR3: TGTGCCAGCAGTCAGGACAGGGCTCCCTATGGCTACACCTTC. Amino acid sequence: CASSQDRAPYGYTF.

This chain connects TRBV28 to TRBJ2-7; no firm D call. Trimming shortened V by 5 bases and J by 5 bases, and 13 bases separated the two germline ends. This CDR3 is built from 13 residues. Per the germline V gene, CDR1 is MDHEN and CDR2 is SYDVKM. CDR3 residues: CASSIPSPHEQYF. CDR3 nucleotide sequence: TGTGCCAGCAGTATCCCGAGTCCGCACGAGCAGTACTTC.

With regard to this clone: This sample also contains other DNA sequences that code for the same CDR3. The rearrangement uses TRBV29-1 and TRBJ1-2, with a weak D call TRBD1 (5 bases). From germline, CDR1 is SQVTM and CDR2 ANQGSEA. There are 12 residues in the CDR3. V was shortened by 4 bases and J by 4 bases, with 10 bases between the two germline ends. CDR3 region: CSVGGELYGYTF. CDR3 bases: TGCAGCGTTGGGGGGGAGCTCTATGGCTACACCTTC.

The chain recombines TRBV28 with TRBJ1-4; 9 bases match TRBD1. The germline V gene has CDR1 MDHEN and CDR2 SYDVKM. The V segment lost 5 bases and the J segment 0 bases; nucleotides outside the gene matches: 10. This CDR3 is built from 18 residues. This chain's CDR3 is CASSEPGQGTATNEKLFF. The CDR3, as DNA: TGTGCCAGCAGTGAACCGGGACAGGGTACCGCAACTAATGAAAAACTGTTTTTT.

The chain carries TRBV10-3 and TRBJ1-1; 8 nucleotides line up with TRBD1. This CDR3 region has 13 residues. The germline V gene has CDR1 ENHRY and CDR2 SYGVKD. After removal of 6 bases from V and 7 bases from J, the junction contained 7 bases not matched to a gene. The CDR3 DNA reads TGTGCCATCAGGGGGGACAGGTCGGATGAAGCTTTCTTT. It is translated as CAIRGDRSDEAFF.

The chain joins TRBV6-1 to TRBJ2-1; D unresolved. The CDR3 consists of 12 residues. The V end was cut by 6 bases, the J end by 9 bases, with 12 bases between. Germline CDR1 and CDR2: MNHNS and SASEGT. CDR3 loop: CASRLLSFEQFF. DNA for the CDR3: TGTGCCAGCAGGCTACTTTCGTTTGAGCAGTTCTTC.

This chain joins TRBV6-5 and TRBJ2-7; maybe TRBD2 (5 bases). The germline V and J ends were trimmed by 5 bases and 2 bases, with 10 bases remaining between them. CDR1 is MNHEY, CDR2 SVGAGI, per germline. This CDR3 has 13 amino acids. CDR3 sequence reads: CASSLGLAYEQYF. Here the CDR3 DNA reads TGTGCCAGCAGTCTTGGACTTGCCTACGAGCAGTACTTC.